This T cell receptor beta chain was profiled in a study of cytomegalovirus exposure and HLA in healthy donors (dated by TCRdb to 2016 to 2017). Turning to the overall study: An earlier analysis of about 530 of the donors reported approximately 300 Gb of sequence data and roughly 120 million unique TCR beta sequences obtained from around 180 million T cells. In a later genetic analysis, genome-wide SNP genotypes for about 60% of the 666 donors were used, and that subset was treated as a discovery cohort. The study aimed to test whether cataloging public T cell receptors could reveal signatures of past pathogen exposure. Along with the roughly 700-subject first cohort, a separate validation cohort of 120 different subjects was used. To predict cytomegalovirus infection status, the study combined high-throughput TCR immunosequencing, statistical association of individual TCRs with disease status, and machine learning. Donor age, sex, ethnicity and CMV serostatus were collected together with the repertoire data. Class I and class II HLA loci were covered by the typing at four-digit resolution. All discovery cohort repertoires had been generated using a single sequencing platform. The study used immunosequencing to profile the T cell repertoires of approximately 650 subjects and linked those repertoires to cytomegalovirus serostatus. The later analysis used no new phenotypic data to find candidate immune exposures, relying instead on TCR beta sequences and their occurrence across donors. Several DR-DQ haplotypes were treated as single units for association and clustering because of strong linkage in the cohort. Approximately 310 gigabases of sequencing data and approximately 85 million unique TCR sequences were included in an early release covering roughly 600 HLA-typed donors. Across 300 to 400 genotyped donors of the cohort, an average of approximately 220,000 unique TCR beta nucleotide sequences per donor were sequenced, and 15% to 20% of those sequences were non-productive. In an earlier analysis of 587 of the donors, high-throughput TCR beta sequencing was used to judge whether each TCR beta V gene segment behaved as functional or pseudogenic. The genetic ancestry cluster associated with self-reported Caucasian donors included roughly 84% of the approximately 430 genotyped donors. The number of donors typed differed by locus, with roughly 620-640 for A, B, C, DRB1 and DQB1, roughly 520 for DQA1, nearly 610 for DPA1, and 400 to 490 for DPB1. A later analysis re-examined previously published TCR beta repertoires from more than 650 donors and added high-resolution HLA genotyping to investigate patterns of TCR occurrence.

The cohort consisted of some 670 healthy bone marrow donors. All cohort members were sampled while nominally healthy, although unrecorded immune exposures were likely present. The donor tested CMV seropositive, placing the donor among the roughly 300 seropositive members of the cohort. A peripheral blood sample was collected from each donor, and TCR beta sequencing was performed on peripheral blood mononuclear cells. Genomic DNA extraction from the blood cell samples was performed with the Qiagen DNeasy Blood Extraction Kit. To prepare the library, the immunoSEQ multiplex PCR assay was applied. The multiplex PCR relied on a mix of 60 forward primers for TCR Vbeta segments and 13 reverse primers for TCR Jbeta segments. A multiplex PCR assay on genomic DNA amplified the CDR3 region of rearranged TCR beta genes. On the Illumina HiSeq System, the amplified TCR beta libraries were sequenced as 87-base-pair reads. Per the source publication's procedure: A later analysis tallied 75 million to 95 million unique TCR beta chains across the 666 repertoires, and approximately 9.9 million of those chains were shared by two or more donors. A nearest-neighbor algorithm error-corrected the raw reads and collapsed the reads into unique sequences, merging closely related sequences to remove PCR and sequencing errors. Alignment of CDR3 sequences to IMGT reference sequences was used to assign V, D and J gene segments. Each retained sequence needed at least a six-nucleotide match to both a V gene segment and a J gene segment. A rearrangement counted as productive if the CDR3 had no stop codons and remained in frame with V and J, and every other rearrangement counted as non-productive. Following IMGT convention, CDR3 was defined as the stretch from the second conserved V-encoded cysteine to the conserved J-encoded phenylalanine. The earlier analysis of about 590 of the donors excluded sequences that lacked an unambiguous match to a single V gene segment. An earlier analysis of 500 to 600 of the donors classified V segments as functional when productive rearrangements were above 56.7% and as segregating when the standard deviation between donors was above 5%. A statistical classification framework was built to diagnose cytomegalovirus status from the catalog of TCR beta chain sequences. A later analysis assigned V and J genes by comparing TCR nucleotide sequences with IMGT/GENE-DB human TR gene sequences. A later analysis assigned CDR3 sequences and most-parsimonious VDJ recombination scenarios with the TCRdist pipeline. In a later analysis, each TCR beta chain was defined by its CDR3 amino acid sequence together with its V-gene family, and reads lacking a unique V-gene family were excluded. In a later analysis, fewer than 650 highly shared, low-generation-probability nucleotide sequences were removed to address suspected cross-contamination and a sequencing artifact. A later analysis calculated a clonal expansion index for each public chain from normalized within-repertoire ranks of inferred template counts. A later analysis computed generation probabilities with a VDJ recombination model fitted to out-of-frame rearrangements, and checked the results against IGoR. In a later analysis, hypergeometric tests were used to score TCR-TCR, TCR-HLA and TCR-CMV co-occurrence, with a repertoire-size bias correction applied to TCR pairs. A later analysis estimated false discovery rates by permuting HLA or CMV assignments 20 times. In a later analysis, co-occurring TCRs were grouped using DBSCAN, and TCRdist sequence similarity was added for clustering within HLA-allele-positive subsets. For co-occurrence clustering, repertoires with fewer than 30,000 or more than 120,000 public chains were excluded, along with five or six repertoires with anomalous nucleotide sharing. In TCRdb, the immuneACCESS table is reduced to in-frame sequences with V and J assigned. These tables do not hold every clone; where another copy was compared, an unresolved V gene accounts for under half, and the others remain unexplained. That table is the source of V, J and clone size, and D and trimming were worked out from the DNA. The sample has approximately 190,000 clones on record, around 84% of them singletons. Jointly, the top ten make up around 3% of the sample.

Remarks on this clone: No antigen is known for it. Base qualities are not provided; no much larger clone lies one nucleotide away.

Beyond this particular receptor, the publication reports: Correlated functional status among segregating V segments might be attributable to linkage disequilibrium, but an unknown experimental factor could not be ruled out. Most TCR sequences were observed very rarely across donors, whereas some public TCRs were present in many individuals. An association between a missense DCLRE1C variant and V-gene and J-gene trimming of TCR beta chains was found in a later genetic analysis and replicated in an independent cohort. CMV serostatus was the only immune exposure information available for the cohort. The cohort was sequenced for TCR beta chains only, and without alpha or paired-chain data the features that could be detected were limited. Seventeen rarely observed V segments, including chromosome 9 orphons, were excluded from the earlier analysis of approximately 600 of the donors because counts were too low. A later analysis reported that several top co-occurrence clusters appeared linked to parvovirus B19, influenza, CMV and Epstein-Barr virus. A later analysis found that HLA-associated TCR beta chains were more clonally expanded and had lower generation probabilities than equally common non-associated chains. A later genetic analysis reported fewer N-insertions in productive TCRs among donors in an Asian-associated ancestry cluster than the roughly 670-donor mean. The presence/absence analyses assumed that sequencing depth was roughly uniform across donors, and that assumption may not be true. The authors suggested that the approach could potentially be generalized to other disease states and immunological phenotypes. An earlier analysis of around 600 of the donors showed that most TCR beta V segments appeared in productive rearrangements either about 90% or about 30% of the time, which broadly matched IMGT annotations. A later analysis found that most CMV-associated TCR beta chains appeared HLA-restricted, with HLA associations seemingly driven largely by CMV exposure. A group of highly shared sequence variants was considered likely to be a technical artifact of the sequencing pipeline. Because some donors lacked HLA typing at each locus, the association tests relied only on the typed subset. Three of the identified cytomegalovirus-associated TCR beta chains were confirmed in vitro to be specific for cytomegalovirus antigens. The study gave a list of 150 to 200 TCR beta chains associated with cytomegalovirus. A later analysis found that TCR association rates varied across HLA loci, with DRB1 alleles showing the most associated TCRs and HLA-C alleles the fewest. When HLA alleles, especially DR and DQ, strongly co-occurred, attributing TCR associations to individual alleles was difficult. The classifier was reported to diagnose cytomegalovirus status with high specificity and sensitivity in both the original cohort and the validation cohort. At a false discovery rate of 0.05, a later analysis linked fewer than 20,000 TCR beta sequences to specific HLA alleles. A further reported finding was that TCR beta sequences accurately predicted the HLA-A and HLA-B alleles for most subjects in the first cohort.

Sequences were obtained from PBMCs. The sequence was obtained from a woman aged 45-59 years in good health and CMV-seropositive.

The nucleotides read TGTGCCAGCAGTGAACAGGACACCGGGGAGCTGTTTTTT. This sequence encodes CASSEQDTGELFF. Recombination linked TRBV6-1 to TRBJ2-2; the D gene is not confidently resolved. The CDR3 covers 13 residues, taking in both the cysteine and the phenylalanine. Kept here is only the CDR3 DNA, which spans 39 bases and is read in frame from base 1. V loses 2 bases, J loses 3 bases, and the germline ends lie 4 bases apart. CDR1 is given as MNHNS and CDR2 as SASEGT, both from the germline V gene.